This record looks at one TCR beta chain sequence and its context. Method: immunoSEQ multiplex PCR; TCRdb's copy keeps in-frame clones and lacks some. The sample yields about 490,000 clones, 78% seen once. The sample is drawn from a study of shared clonotypes between healthy human individuals. There are 14 residues in the CDR3. Germline CDR1 and CDR2: SGDLS and YYNGEE. The germline V and J ends were trimmed by 2 bases and 1 base, with 9 bases remaining between them. The receptor was isolated from a middle-aged woman in good health. Some clones in this sample may be carry-over from other donors' samples. The rearrangement uses TRBV9 and TRBJ1-1; D remains unclear. The sample was PBMCs. The CDR3 spells CASSVNVANTEAFF. The CDR3 nucleotides are TGTGCCAGCAGCGTTAACGTGGCGAACACTGAAGCTTTCTTT. Full variable domain (missing parts from reference TRBV9 and TRBJ1-1): DSGVTQTPKHLITATGQRVTLRCSPRSGDLSVYWYQQSLDQGLQFLIQYYNGEERAKGNILERFSAQQFPDLHSELNLSSLELGDSALYFCASSVNVANTEAFFGQGTRLTVV.